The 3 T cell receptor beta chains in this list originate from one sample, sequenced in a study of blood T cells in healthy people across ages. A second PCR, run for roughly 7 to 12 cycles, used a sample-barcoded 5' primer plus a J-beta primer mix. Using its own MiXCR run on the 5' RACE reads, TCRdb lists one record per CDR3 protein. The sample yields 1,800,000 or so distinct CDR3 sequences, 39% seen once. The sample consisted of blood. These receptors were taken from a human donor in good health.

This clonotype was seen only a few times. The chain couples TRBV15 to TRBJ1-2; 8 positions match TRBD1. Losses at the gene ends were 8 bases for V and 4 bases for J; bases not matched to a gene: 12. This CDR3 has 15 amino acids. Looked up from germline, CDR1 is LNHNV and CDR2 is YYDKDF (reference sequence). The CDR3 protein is CATLKTGVPPYGYTF. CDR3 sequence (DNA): TGTGCCACCCTAAAGACAGGGGTACCACCCTATGGCTACACCTTC.

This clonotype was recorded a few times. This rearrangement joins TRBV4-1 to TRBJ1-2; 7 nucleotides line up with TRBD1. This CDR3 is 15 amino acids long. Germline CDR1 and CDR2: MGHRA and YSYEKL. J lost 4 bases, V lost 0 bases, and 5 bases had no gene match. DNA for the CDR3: TGCGCCAGCAGCCAAGATTACAGGGGATTCTATGGCTACACCTTC. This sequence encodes CASSQDYRGFYGYTF.

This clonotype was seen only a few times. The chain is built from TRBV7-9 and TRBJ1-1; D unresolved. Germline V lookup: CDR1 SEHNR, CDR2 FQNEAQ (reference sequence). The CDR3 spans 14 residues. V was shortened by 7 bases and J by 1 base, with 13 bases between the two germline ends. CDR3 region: CASTLREKNTEAFF. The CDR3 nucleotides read TGTGCCAGCACCCTAAGGGAGAAGAACACTGAAGCTTTCTTT.